The 20 T cell receptor beta chains below were found in one sample sequenced in a study of blood T cell repertoires in COVID-19. Sequenced by immunoSEQ multiplex PCR; TCRdb stores in-frame clones only, minus some. The sample lists roughly 180,000 clones, approximately 83% occurring once. Sequencing input: peripheral blood. These receptors originate from a woman aged 40 to 50 with COVID-19, enrolled during active disease.

Only a few counts were recorded for this clone. The rearrangement links TRBV6-4 to TRBJ2-5; 13 positions agree with TRBD2. This CDR3 is built from 15 residues. Germline loops: CDR1 MRHNA, CDR2 SNTAGT. V trimming: 3 bases; J trimming: 2 bases; junction bases outside the gene matches: 0. The CDR3 sequence is CASSETSGGQETQYF. The CDR3 nucleotides are TGTGCCAGCAGTGAGACTAGCGGGGGGCAAGAGACCCAGTACTTC.

The chain joins TRBV19 to TRBJ1-2; D is ambiguous. Trimming removed 3 bases at V and 7 bases at J, with 18 bases between. Germline V lookup: CDR1 LNHDA, CDR2 SQIVND (reference sequence). This CDR3 comprises 15 residues. The CDR3 spells CASSISSRSRGGYTF. The DNA of the CDR3 is TGTGCCAGTAGTATTTCGTCCAGGTCCCGGGGTGGCTACACCTTC.

The J gene is TRBJ1-2, the V gene TRBV5-1; TRBD1 is a possible D gene (6 bases). From germline, CDR1 is SGHRS and CDR2 YFSETQ. With 4 bases removed from V and 0 bases from J, the gap between germline ends came to 19 bases. The CDR3 consists of 17 residues. CDR3 sequence reads: CASSPQQAGAANYGYTF. CDR3 nucleotides: TGCGCCAGCAGCCCCCAACAAGCAGGGGCTGCTAACTATGGCTACACCTTC. Filled out from reference TRBV5-1 and TRBJ1-2, the complete variable domain reads KAGVTQTPRYLIKTRGQQVTLSCSPISGHRSVSWYQQTPGQGLQFLFEYFSETQRNKGNFPGRFSGRQFSNSRSEMNVSTLELGDSALYLCASSPQQAGAANYGYTFGSGTRLTVV.

The chain joins TRBV27 to TRBJ2-5, with TRBD1 matching over 8 bases. The germline V gene has CDR1 MNHEY and CDR2 SMNVEV (reference sequence). The CDR3 has 14 amino acids. With 5 bases clipped from V and 2 bases from J, the junction kept 4 bases outside the gene matches. The CDR3 region has the DNA TGTGCCAGCAGTCTCCGGGACAGGCAAGAGACCCAGTACTTC. This encodes CASSLRDRQETQYF.

This chain links TRBV6-4 with TRBJ2-4; 10 bases align to TRBD1. V dropped 2 bases and J dropped 2; count of bases not matched to a gene: 6. Germline assignment: CDR1 MRHNA and CDR2 SNTAGT. The CDR3 runs 17 residues. The CDR3 sequence: CASSDGTGAGTKNIQYF. Written as DNA, the CDR3 is TGTGCCAGCAGTGACGGGACAGGGGCTGGGACCAAAAACATTCAGTACTTC.

V gene TRBV3-1 (or the pseudogene TRBV3-2) combines with J gene TRBJ2-5; 12 positions match TRBD1. Per germline, CDR1 LGHDT and CDR2 YNNKEL (reference sequence). V was clipped by 5 bases and J by 2 bases; unmatched bases: 15. The CDR3 is 19 amino acids. This CDR3 reads CASSFRRDRGQGRQETQYF. The CDR3 nucleotides are TGTGCCAGCAGCTTCCGCCGGGACAGGGGGCAGGGGAGGCAAGAGACCCAGTACTTC.

In this sample, this clone turned up once. This same CDR3 is encoded by further DNA sequences in the sample. The chain uses TRBV28 and TRBJ1-1; possibly TRBD1 for D (6 bases). The germline V and J ends were trimmed by 2 bases and 5 bases, with 9 bases remaining between them. From germline, CDR1 is MDHEN and CDR2 SYDVKM. The CDR3 has 13 residues. The CDR3 DNA sequence: TGTGCCAGCAGTTTAACAGGGAAGACTGAAGCTTTCTTT. It translates to CASSLTGKTEAFF.

The chain recombines TRBV5-5 with TRBJ2-3; D may be TRBD1 (5 bases). Germline V gene sequence: CDR1 SGHKS, CDR2 YYEKEE (reference sequence). The CDR3 extends over 15 amino acids. Trimming removed 4 bases at V and 2 bases at J, with 14 bases between. This chain's CDR3 is CASSRTSTDTDTQYF. For the CDR3, the DNA is TGTGCCAGCAGCAGGACCTCGACAGACACAGATACGCAGTATTTT.

The chain has TRBV12-5 and TRBJ2-3; 8 bases match TRBD2. The V and J ends lost 7 bases and 4 bases, in that order; junction bases with no gene match: 13. CDR1 is LGHNT, CDR2 FRNRAP, per germline. This CDR3 has 16 residues. The CDR3 region is CASASSRAGGADTQYF. The DNA for the CDR3 is TGTGCTAGTGCCTCTTCTCGGGCGGGAGGAGCAGATACGCAGTATTTT.

The J gene is TRBJ1-6, the V gene TRBV28; tentatively, D is TRBD1 (5 bases). V was clipped by 7 bases and J by 10 bases, with 17 bases between them. Germline V CDR1 and CDR2: MDHEN, SYDVKM. The CDR3 is 14 residues long. The DNA of the CDR3 is TGTGCCAGCACCAGAAGCCGGGGGTGGTCACCCCTCCACTTT. As protein: CASTRSRGWSPLHF.

This clone was observed a few times. V usage is TRBV27 and J usage is TRBJ2-7; D possibly corresponds to TRBD2 (6 bases). The CDR3 contains 15 residues. Germline V gene data show CDR1 as MNHEY and CDR2 as SMNVEV (reference sequence). Trimming left V 2 bases short and J 0 bases short, with 11 bases between. This CDR3 reads CASSLGRGLSYEQYF. For the CDR3, the DNA is TGTGCCAGCAGTTTAGGGCGGGGCCTCTCCTACGAGCAGTACTTC.

The V and J genes are TRBV19 and TRBJ1-5; TRBD1 agrees at 8 bases. CDR1 is LNHDA and CDR2 is SQIVND in the germline V gene (reference sequence). Losses at the gene ends were 6 bases for V and 5 bases for J; bases not matched to a gene: 3. The CDR3 covers 13 residues. CDR3 region: CASRPTGDQPQHF. The CDR3 nucleotides read TGTGCCAGTAGACCGACAGGGGATCAGCCCCAGCATTTT.

The chain links TRBV27 to TRBJ1-2, with a tentative D call TRBD1 (5 bases). There are 14 residues in the CDR3. V dropped 0 bases and J dropped 5 bases, with 10 bases sitting between them. Germline CDR1 and CDR2: MNHEY and SMNVEV (reference sequence). CDR3 region: CASSLSRGGYGYTF. CDR3 bases: TGTGCCAGCAGTTTATCCCGGGGGGGTTATGGCTACACCTTC.

The V gene is TRBV5-6, the J gene TRBJ1-4; 8 nucleotides line up with TRBD1. Trimming at V came to 0 bases and at J to 4 bases, leaving 11 bases not matched to a gene. Germline CDR1 SGHDT, CDR2 YYEEEE. The CDR3 consists of 18 residues. The CDR3 reads CASSLGPRDRTLNEKLFF. In DNA, the CDR3 is TGTGCCAGCAGCTTGGGCCCTCGGGACAGGACCCTTAATGAAAAACTGTTTTTT.

The chain has TRBV19 and TRBJ2-1; 11 bases are a match to TRBD1. The CDR3 length is 13 residues. Germline V CDR1 and CDR2: LNHDA, SQIVND (reference sequence). V shed 11 bases and J 5 bases; nucleotides not matched to a gene: 5. The CDR3 DNA reads as TGTGCCGGAGGACAGGGGGCGAACAATGAGCAGTTCTTC. As protein: CAGGQGANNEQFF.

The rearrangement uses TRBV6-4 and TRBJ2-3; a possible D gene is TRBD2 (5 bases). The CDR3 is 15 amino acids. The germline V gene encodes CDR1 MRHNA and CDR2 SNTAGT. Trimming left V 3 bases short and J 1 base short, with 11 bases between. CDR3 region: CASSEGSVGTDTQYF. The CDR3 DNA sequence: TGTGCCAGCAGTGAAGGTAGCGTTGGCACAGATACGCAGTATTTT.

DNA of the CDR3: TGCGCCAGCAGCTTGGAGACGGGACAGGGATTAAGAGGAAACACCATATATTTT. Its protein product is CASSLETGQGLRGNTIYF. The chain employs TRBV5-1 and TRBJ1-3, with TRBD1 matching 9 bases. CDR1 SGHRS and CDR2 YFSETQ come from the germline V gene. This CDR3 has 18 residues. V shed 0 bases, J shed 4 bases, and the junction held 11 bases outside the gene matches.

The chain is built from TRBV13 and TRBJ1-6; D gene uncertain. With 5 bases removed from V and 0 bases from J, the gap between germline ends came to 14 bases. Germline assignment: CDR1 PRHDT and CDR2 FYEKMQ (reference sequence). There are 17 residues in the CDR3. The CDR3: CASSPGPLSSYNSPLHF. CDR3 coding DNA: TGTGCCAGCAGCCCGGGTCCCCTAAGCTCCTATAATTCACCCCTCCACTTT.

The chain carries TRBV11-2 and TRBJ2-7; 7 bases are a match to TRBD2. Germline V CDR1 and CDR2: SGHAT, FQNNGV. Trimming took 5 bases from V and 7 from J; bases not matched to a gene: 11. The CDR3 has 14 amino acids. Here the CDR3 reads CASSEPLPGREQYF. As DNA, the CDR3 is TGTGCCAGCAGCGAACCTTTACCCGGGAGGGAGCAGTACTTC.

The chain employs TRBV5-1 and TRBJ2-3; 9 bases line up with TRBD1. Trimming removed 6 bases from V and 2 bases from J; junction bases left unmatched: 7. The CDR3 is 15 residues long. Germline assignment: CDR1 SGHRS and CDR2 YFSETQ. The CDR3 DNA follows: TGCGCCAGCAAGGAGGGGACAGGGTACACAGATACGCAGTATTTT. It codes for CASKEGTGYTDTQYF.